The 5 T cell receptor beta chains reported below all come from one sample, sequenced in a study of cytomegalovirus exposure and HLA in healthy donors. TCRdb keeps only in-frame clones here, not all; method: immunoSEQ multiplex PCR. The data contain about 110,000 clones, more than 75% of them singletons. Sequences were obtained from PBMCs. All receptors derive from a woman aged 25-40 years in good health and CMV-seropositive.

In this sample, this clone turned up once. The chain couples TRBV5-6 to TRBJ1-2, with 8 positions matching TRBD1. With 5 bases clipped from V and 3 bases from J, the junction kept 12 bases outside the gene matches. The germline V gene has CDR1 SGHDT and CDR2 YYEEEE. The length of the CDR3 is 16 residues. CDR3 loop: CASRPAGGASYYGYTF. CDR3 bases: TGTGCCAGCAGACCGGCAGGGGGCGCGAGTTACTATGGCTACACCTTC.

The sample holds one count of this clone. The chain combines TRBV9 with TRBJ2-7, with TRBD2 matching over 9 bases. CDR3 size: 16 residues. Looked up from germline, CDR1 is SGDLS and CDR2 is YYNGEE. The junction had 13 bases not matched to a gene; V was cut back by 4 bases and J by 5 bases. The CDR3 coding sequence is TGTGCCAGCAGCAAAGGCAGAGCGGCTAGCGGGAACGAGCAGTACTTC. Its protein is CASSKGRAASGNEQYF.

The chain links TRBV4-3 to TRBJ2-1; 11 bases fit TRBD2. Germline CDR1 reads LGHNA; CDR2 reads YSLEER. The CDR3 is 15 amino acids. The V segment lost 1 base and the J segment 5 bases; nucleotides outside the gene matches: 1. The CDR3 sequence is CASSQVLAGDNEQFF. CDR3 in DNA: TGCGCCAGCAGCCAAGTACTAGCGGGGGACAATGAGCAGTTCTTC.

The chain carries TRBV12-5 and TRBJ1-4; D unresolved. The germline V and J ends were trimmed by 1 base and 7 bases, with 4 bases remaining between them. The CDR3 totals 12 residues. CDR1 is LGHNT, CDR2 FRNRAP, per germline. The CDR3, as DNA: TGTGCTAGTGGTTTGGCCGGTGAAAAACTGTTTTTT. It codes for CASGLAGEKLFF.

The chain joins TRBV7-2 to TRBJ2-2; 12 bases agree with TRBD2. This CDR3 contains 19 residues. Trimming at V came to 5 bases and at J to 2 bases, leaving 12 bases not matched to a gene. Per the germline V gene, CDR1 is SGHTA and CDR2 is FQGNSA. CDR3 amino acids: CASSERTGTSGFNTGELFF. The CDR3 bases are TGTGCCAGCAGCGAGCGTACCGGGACTAGCGGGTTTAACACCGGGGAGCTGTTTTTT.